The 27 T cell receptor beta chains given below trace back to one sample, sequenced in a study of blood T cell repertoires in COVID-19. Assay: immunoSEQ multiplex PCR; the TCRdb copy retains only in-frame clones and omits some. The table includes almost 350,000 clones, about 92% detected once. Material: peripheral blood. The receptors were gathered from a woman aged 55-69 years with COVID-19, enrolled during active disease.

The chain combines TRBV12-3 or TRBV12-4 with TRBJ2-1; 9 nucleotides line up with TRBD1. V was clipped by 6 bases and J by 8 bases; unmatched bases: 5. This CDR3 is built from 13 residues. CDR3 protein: CASRPTGGHEQFF. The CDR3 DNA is TGTGCCAGCAGGCCAACAGGGGGCCATGAGCAGTTCTTC.

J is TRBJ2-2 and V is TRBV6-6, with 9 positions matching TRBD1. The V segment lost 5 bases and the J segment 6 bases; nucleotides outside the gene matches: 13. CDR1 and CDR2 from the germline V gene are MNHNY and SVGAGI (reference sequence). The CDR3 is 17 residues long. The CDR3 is CASSHLTGTGFPGELFF. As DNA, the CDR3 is TGTGCCAGCAGTCACCTGACTGGGACAGGGTTCCCCGGGGAGCTGTTTTTT.

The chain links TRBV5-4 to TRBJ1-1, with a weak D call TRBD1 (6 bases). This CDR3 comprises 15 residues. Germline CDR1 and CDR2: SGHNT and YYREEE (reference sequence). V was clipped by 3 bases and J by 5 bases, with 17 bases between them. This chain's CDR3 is CASSSNNRVETEAFF. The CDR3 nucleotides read TGTGCCAGCAGCTCGAACAACAGGGTTGAGACTGAAGCTTTCTTT.

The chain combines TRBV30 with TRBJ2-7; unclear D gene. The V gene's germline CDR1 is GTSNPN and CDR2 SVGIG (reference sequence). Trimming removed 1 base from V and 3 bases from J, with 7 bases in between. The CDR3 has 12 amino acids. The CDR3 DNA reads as TGTGCCTGGAGTGGGTACTACTACGAGCAGTACTTC. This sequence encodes CAWSGYYYEQYF.

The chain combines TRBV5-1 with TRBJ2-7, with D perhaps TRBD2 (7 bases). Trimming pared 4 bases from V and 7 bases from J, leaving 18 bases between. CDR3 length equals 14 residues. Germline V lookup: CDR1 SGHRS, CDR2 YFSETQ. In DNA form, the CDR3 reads TGCGCCAGCAGCAGGGAAGGGGGGGCGGGGGAGCAGTACTTC. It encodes CASSREGGAGEQYF.

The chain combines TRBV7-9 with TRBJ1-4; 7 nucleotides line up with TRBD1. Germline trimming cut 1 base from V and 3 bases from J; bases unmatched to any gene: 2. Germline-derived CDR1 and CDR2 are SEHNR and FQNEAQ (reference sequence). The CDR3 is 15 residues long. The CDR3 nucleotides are TGTGCCAGCAGCTTAGGTACAGGGGCTAATGAAAAACTGTTTTTT. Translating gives CASSLGTGANEKLFF.

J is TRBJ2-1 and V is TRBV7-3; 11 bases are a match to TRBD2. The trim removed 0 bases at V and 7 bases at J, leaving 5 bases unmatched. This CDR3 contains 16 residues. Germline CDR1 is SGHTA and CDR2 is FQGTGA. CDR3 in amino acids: CASSLTAPSGGNEQFF. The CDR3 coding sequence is TGTGCCAGCAGCTTAACAGCGCCTAGCGGGGGGAATGAGCAGTTCTTC. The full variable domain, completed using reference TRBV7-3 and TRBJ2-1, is GAGVSQTPSNKVTEKGKYVELRCDPISGHTALYWYRQSLGQGPEFLIYFQGTGAADDSGLPNDRFFAVRPEGSVSTLKIQRTERGDSAVYLCASSLTAPSGGNEQFFGPGTRLTVL.

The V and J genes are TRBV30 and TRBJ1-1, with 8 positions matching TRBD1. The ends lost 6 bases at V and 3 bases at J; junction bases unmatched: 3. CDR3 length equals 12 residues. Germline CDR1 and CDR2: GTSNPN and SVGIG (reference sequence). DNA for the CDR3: TGTGCCTGTCACAGGGGGGACACTGAAGCTTTCTTT. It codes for CACHRGDTEAFF.

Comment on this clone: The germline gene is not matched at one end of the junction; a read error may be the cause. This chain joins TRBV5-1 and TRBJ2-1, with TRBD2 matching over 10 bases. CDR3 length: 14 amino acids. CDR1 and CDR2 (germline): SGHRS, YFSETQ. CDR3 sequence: CATSIAGGYNEQFF. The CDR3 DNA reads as TGCGCCACCAGCATAGCGGGGGGCTACAATGAGCAGTTCTTC.

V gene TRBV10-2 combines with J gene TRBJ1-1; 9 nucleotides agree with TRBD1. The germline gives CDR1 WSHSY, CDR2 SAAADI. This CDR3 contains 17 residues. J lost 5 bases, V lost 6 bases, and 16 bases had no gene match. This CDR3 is CASRDPSLQGAGTEAFF. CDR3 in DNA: TGCGCCAGCAGGGATCCCAGCCTACAGGGGGCAGGAACTGAAGCTTTCTTT.

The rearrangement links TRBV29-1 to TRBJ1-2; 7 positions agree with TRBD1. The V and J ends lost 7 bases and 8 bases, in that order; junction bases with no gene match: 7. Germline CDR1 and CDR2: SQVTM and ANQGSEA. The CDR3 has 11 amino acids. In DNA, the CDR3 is TGCAGCGCAGGGGGGGGTGAGGGCTACACCTTC. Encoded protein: CSAGGGEGYTF.

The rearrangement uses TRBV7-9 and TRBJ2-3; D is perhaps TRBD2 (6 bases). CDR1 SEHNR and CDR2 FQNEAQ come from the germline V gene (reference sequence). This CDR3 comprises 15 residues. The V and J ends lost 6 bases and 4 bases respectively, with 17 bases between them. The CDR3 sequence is CASSLRAGHADTQYF. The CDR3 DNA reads TGTGCCAGCAGTTTAAGGGCGGGGCACGCAGATACGCAGTATTTT.

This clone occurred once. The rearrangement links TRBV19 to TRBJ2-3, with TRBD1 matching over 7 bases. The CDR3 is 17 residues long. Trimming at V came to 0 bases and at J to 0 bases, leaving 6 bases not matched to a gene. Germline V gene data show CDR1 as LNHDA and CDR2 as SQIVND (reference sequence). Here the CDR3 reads CASSIDRQGISTDTQYF. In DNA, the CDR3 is TGTGCCAGTAGTATAGATAGACAGGGTATTAGCACAGATACGCAGTATTTT.

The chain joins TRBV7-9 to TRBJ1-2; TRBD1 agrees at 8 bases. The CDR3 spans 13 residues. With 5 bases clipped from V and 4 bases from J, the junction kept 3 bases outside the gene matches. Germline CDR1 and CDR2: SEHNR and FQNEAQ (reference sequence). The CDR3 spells CASSPTGVYGYTF. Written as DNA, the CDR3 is TGTGCCAGCAGCCCGACAGGGGTCTATGGCTACACCTTC.

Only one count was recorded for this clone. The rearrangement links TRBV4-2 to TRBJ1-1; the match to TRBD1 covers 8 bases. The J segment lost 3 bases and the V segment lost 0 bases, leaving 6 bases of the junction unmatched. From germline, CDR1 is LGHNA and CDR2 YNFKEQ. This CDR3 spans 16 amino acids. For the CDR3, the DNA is TGTGCCAGCAGCCAAGATCTACGGACAGGGCACACTGAAGCTTTCTTT. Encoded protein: CASSQDLRTGHTEAFF.

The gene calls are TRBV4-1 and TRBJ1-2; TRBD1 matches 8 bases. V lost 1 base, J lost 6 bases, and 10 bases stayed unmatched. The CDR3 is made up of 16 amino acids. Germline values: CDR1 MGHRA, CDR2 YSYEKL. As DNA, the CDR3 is TGCGCCAGCAGCCAAGTCCTCAGACAGGGGAGGGATGGCTACACCTTC. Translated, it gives CASSQVLRQGRDGYTF.

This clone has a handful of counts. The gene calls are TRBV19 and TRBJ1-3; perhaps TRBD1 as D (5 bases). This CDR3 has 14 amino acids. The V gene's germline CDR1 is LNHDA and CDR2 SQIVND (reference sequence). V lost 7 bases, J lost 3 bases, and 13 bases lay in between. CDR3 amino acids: CASKLAGYGNTIYF. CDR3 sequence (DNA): TGTGCCAGTAAGTTGGCAGGGTATGGAAACACCATATATTTT.

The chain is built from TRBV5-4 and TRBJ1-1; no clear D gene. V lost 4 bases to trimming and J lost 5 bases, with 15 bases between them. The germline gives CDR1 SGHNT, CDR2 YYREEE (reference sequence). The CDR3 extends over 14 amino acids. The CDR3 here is CASSLIGRGTEAFF. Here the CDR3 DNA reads TGTGCCAGCAGCCTTATAGGTCGGGGAACTGAAGCTTTCTTT.

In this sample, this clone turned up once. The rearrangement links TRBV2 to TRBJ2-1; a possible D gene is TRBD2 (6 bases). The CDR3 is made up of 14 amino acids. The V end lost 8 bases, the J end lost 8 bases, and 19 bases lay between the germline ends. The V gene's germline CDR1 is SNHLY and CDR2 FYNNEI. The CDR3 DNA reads TGTGCCAGCGCCGGGACTCTCCCCTCTTATGAGCAGTTCTTC. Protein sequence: CASAGTLPSYEQFF.

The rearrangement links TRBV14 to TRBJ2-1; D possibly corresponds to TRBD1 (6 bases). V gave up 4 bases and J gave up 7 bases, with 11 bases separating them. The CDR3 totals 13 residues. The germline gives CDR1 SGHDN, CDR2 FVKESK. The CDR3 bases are TGTGCCAGCAGCCGAGGGGGATTTAATGAGCAGTTCTTC. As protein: CASSRGGFNEQFF.

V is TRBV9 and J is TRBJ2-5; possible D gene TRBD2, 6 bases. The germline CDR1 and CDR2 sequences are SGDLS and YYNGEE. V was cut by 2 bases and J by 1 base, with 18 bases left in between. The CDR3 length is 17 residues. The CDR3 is CASSVDYGGDFQETQYF. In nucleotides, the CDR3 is TGTGCCAGCAGCGTCGATTATGGCGGGGACTTCCAAGAGACCCAGTACTTC.

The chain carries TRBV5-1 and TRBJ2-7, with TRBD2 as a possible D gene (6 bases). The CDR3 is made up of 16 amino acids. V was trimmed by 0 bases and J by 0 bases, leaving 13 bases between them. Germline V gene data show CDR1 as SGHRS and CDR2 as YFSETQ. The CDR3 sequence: CASSLVTGGDSYEQYF. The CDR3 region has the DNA TGCGCCAGCAGCTTGGTTACTGGCGGGGACTCCTACGAGCAGTACTTC.

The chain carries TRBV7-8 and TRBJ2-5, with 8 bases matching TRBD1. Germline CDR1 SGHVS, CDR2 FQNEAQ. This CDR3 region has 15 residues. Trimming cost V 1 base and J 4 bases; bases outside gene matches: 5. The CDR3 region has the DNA TGTGCCAGCAGCTTAGAGACAGGGGTCGGAGAGACCCAGTACTTC. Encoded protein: CASSLETGVGETQYF. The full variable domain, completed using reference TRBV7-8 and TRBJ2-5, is GAGVSQSPRYKVAKRGQDVALRCDPISGHVSLFWYQQALGQGPEFLTYFQNEAQLDKSGLPSDRFFAERPEGSVSTLKIQRTQQEDSAVYLCASSLETGVGETQYFGPGTRLLVL.

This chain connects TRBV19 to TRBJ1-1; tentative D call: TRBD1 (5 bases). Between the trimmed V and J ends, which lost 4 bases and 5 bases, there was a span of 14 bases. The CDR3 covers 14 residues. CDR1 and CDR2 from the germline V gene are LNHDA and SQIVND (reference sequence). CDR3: CASSSDSGGTEAFF. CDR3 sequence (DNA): TGTGCCAGTAGTAGCGACAGTGGGGGGACTGAAGCTTTCTTT.

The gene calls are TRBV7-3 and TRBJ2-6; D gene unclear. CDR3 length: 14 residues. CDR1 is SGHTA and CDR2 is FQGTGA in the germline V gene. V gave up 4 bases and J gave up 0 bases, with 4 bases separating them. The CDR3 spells CASSSLSGANVLTF. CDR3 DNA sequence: TGTGCCAGCAGCTCACTCTCTGGGGCCAACGTCCTGACTTTC.

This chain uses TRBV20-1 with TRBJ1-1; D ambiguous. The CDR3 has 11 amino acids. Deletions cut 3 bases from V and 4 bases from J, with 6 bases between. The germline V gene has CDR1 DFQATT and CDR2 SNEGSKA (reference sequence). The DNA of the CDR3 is TGCAGTGCTAGTAAGCGCACTGAAGCTTTCTTT. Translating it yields CSASKRTEAFF.

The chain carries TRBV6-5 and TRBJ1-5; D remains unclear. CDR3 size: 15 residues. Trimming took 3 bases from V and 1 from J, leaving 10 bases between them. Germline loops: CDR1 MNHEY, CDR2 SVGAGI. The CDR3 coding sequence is TGTGCCAGCAGTTATAGCGTCGTCAGCAATCAGCCCCAGCATTTT. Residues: CASSYSVVSNQPQHF.